Listed here are 7 T cell receptor beta chains from one sample, sequenced in a study of long-term antiretroviral therapy in people with HIV. With survey level as its setting, the immunoSEQ assay was v3.0. Profiling relied on immunoSEQ multiplex PCR, and the TCRdb table lists in-frame clones only, not all of them. Here the sample spans tens of thousands of clones, around 83% being singletons. The sample consisted of unsorted PBMCs, taken 3 years after starting antiretroviral therapy. These TCRs come from a man aged 50-60 years with HIV.

The gene calls are TRBV7-8 and TRBJ2-3, with D tentatively TRBD2 (5 bases). CDR3 length: 15 residues. Trimming removed 7 bases at V and 0 bases at J, with 14 bases between. From germline, CDR1 is SGHVS and CDR2 FQNEAQ. The CDR3 DNA reads as TGTGCCAGCATCCCCGGGGAAATCAGCACAGATACGCAGTATTTT. Protein sequence: CASIPGEISTDTQYF. Using reference TRBV7-8 and TRBJ2-3 for the parts outside the CDR3, the full variable domain is GAGVSQSPRYKVAKRGQDVALRCDPISGHVSLFWYQQALGQGPEFLTYFQNEAQLDKSGLPSDRFFAERPEGSVSTLKIQRTQQEDSAVYLCASIPGEISTDTQYFGPGTRLTVL.

This rearrangement joins TRBV4-1 to TRBJ2-7; 8 positions match TRBD2. There are 17 residues in the CDR3. Losses at the gene ends were 0 bases for V and 3 bases for J; bases not matched to a gene: 10. The germline gives CDR1 MGHRA, CDR2 YSYEKL. CDR3 in amino acids: CASSQEGPAGVVYEQYF. Written as DNA, the CDR3 is TGCGCCAGCAGCCAAGAGGGTCCAGCGGGAGTTGTCTACGAGCAGTACTTC.

This clone was seen just once. The chain links TRBV28 to TRBJ1-2; D might be TRBD1 (5 bases). The CDR3 covers 12 residues. CDR1 is MDHEN, CDR2 SYDVKM, per germline. The V and J ends lost 4 bases and 2 bases respectively, with 5 bases between them. The CDR3 loop is CASSSGNYGYTF. The CDR3 DNA reads TGTGCCAGCAGTTCAGGGAACTATGGCTACACCTTC.

This clone came up a few times. The J gene is TRBJ2-2, the V gene TRBV5-8; D remains ambiguous. This CDR3 region has 15 residues. The V gene lost 1 base and the J gene lost 8 bases, with 15 bases spanning the gap. Germline V gene data show CDR1 as SGHTS and CDR2 as YDEGEE. The chain's CDR3 is CASSLLGNSPGELFF. CDR3 DNA: TGTGCCAGCAGCTTGTTAGGGAATTCGCCAGGGGAGCTGTTTTTT.

The V and J genes are TRBV7-6 and TRBJ2-7; perhaps TRBD2 as D (6 bases). The germline gives CDR1 SGHVS, CDR2 FNYEAQ. The CDR3 spans 18 residues. The V end was cut by 0 bases, the J end by 5 bases, with 23 bases between. The CDR3 here is CASSLASLTSGSLDEQYF. In DNA form, the CDR3 reads TGTGCCAGCAGCTTAGCGAGTTTGACTAGTGGTTCCCTGGACGAGCAGTACTTC.

The CDR3 sequence: CASSDSERGFRNEKLFF. The CDR3 nucleotides are TGTGCCAGCAGTGATTCCGAGAGGGGTTTCCGAAATGAAAAACTGTTTTTT. The V and J genes are TRBV6-1 and TRBJ1-4, with D maybe TRBD1 (5 bases). The V end lost 3 bases, the J end lost 5 bases, and 19 bases lay between the germline ends. The CDR3 is 17 amino acids. Germline V CDR1 and CDR2: MNHNS, SASEGT.

This clone was seen once. The rearrangement links TRBV14 to TRBJ2-2; no reliable D call. The V end was cut by 1 base, the J end by 6 bases, with 6 bases between. From germline, CDR1 is SGHDN and CDR2 FVKESK. This CDR3 has 13 residues. CDR3 residues: CASSQGRPGELFF. The CDR3 region has the DNA TGTGCCAGCAGCCAAGGGCGTCCCGGGGAGCTGTTTTTT.